Listed below are T cell receptor beta chains from one sample, sequenced in a study of cytomegalovirus exposure and HLA in healthy donors. Clones were sequenced by immunoSEQ multiplex PCR, and TCRdb holds only the in-frame ones, with some missing. The sample consists of about 140,000 clones, 75% to 90% of them appearing once. The specimen sequenced was PBMCs. The receptors were sampled from a woman aged 45-65 years in good health and CMV-seropositive. Both conserved end residues are part of each CDR3. D genes are given only for firm matches. Only part of the rows carry a size: once, few, many, or a class if the clone is expanded.

cdr3_nt: TGTGCCAGCAGCTTAAAACAGGGCGGGTTCGATGAGCAGTTCTTC; cdr3_aa: CASSLKQGGFDEQFF; clone_size: NA; v_call: TRBV7-3; d_call: NA; j_call: TRBJ2-1
cdr3_nt: TGTGCCAGCAGCTTAGGGGGACAGGAGTATGGCTACACCTTC; cdr3_aa: CASSLGGQEYGYTF; clone_size: NA; v_call: TRBV5-4; d_call: TRBD1; j_call: TRBJ1-2
cdr3_nt: TGCAGCGGGTCGCGGGGCCAAGAGACCCAGTACTTC; cdr3_aa: CSGSRGQETQYF; clone_size: few; v_call: TRBV29-1; d_call: NA; j_call: TRBJ2-5
cdr3_nt: TGTGCCAGCAGCTTAGGCGGGGATTCGGAGACCCAGTACTTC; cdr3_aa: CASSLGGDSETQYF; clone_size: NA; v_call: TRBV7-2; d_call: NA; j_call: TRBJ2-5
cdr3_nt: TGTGCCAGCACCGCAAGGGCCGGGACTAGCGGAAACAATGAGCAGTTCTTC; cdr3_aa: CASTARAGTSGNNEQFF; clone_size: NA; v_call: TRBV28; d_call: TRBD2; j_call: TRBJ2-1
cdr3_nt: TGTGCCAGTACGTGGAGGGCTGGTCAGCCCCAGCATTTT; cdr3_aa: CASTWRAGQPQHF; clone_size: NA; v_call: TRBV19; d_call: NA; j_call: TRBJ1-5
cdr3_nt: TGCGCCAGCAGCTTGGGGACAGGGGGTGGCTCTGGGGCCAACGTCCTGACTTTC; cdr3_aa: CASSLGTGGGSGANVLTF; clone_size: NA; v_call: TRBV5-1; d_call: TRBD1; j_call: TRBJ2-6
cdr3_nt: TGTGCCAGCATGGAGGGAGTATGGGGCACTGAAGCTTTCTTT; cdr3_aa: CASMEGVWGTEAFF; clone_size: NA; v_call: TRBV6-6; d_call: NA; j_call: TRBJ1-1
cdr3_nt: TGTGCCAGCAGCCTGTCTAGCGGGGGGGGCAGGCATGAGCAGTTCTTC; cdr3_aa: CASSLSSGGGRHEQFF; clone_size: NA; v_call: TRBV5-4; d_call: TRBD2; j_call: TRBJ2-1
cdr3_nt: TGCGCCAGCAGTGTGGCCGATACGCAGTATTTT; cdr3_aa: CASSVADTQYF; clone_size: NA; v_call: TRBV10-2; d_call: NA; j_call: TRBJ2-3
cdr3_nt: TGTGCCAGCGGTCCTAGCCAAGATACGCAGTATTTT; cdr3_aa: CASGPSQDTQYF; clone_size: NA; v_call: TRBV7-3; d_call: NA; j_call: TRBJ2-3
cdr3_nt: TGTGCCAGCAGCCAGAGCGGGGTCACTGAAGCTTTCTTT; cdr3_aa: CASSQSGVTEAFF; clone_size: NA; v_call: TRBV6-5; d_call: NA; j_call: TRBJ1-1
cdr3_nt: TGTGCCAGCAGCCCCCGACTAGCGGGAAACTACGAGCAGTACTTC; cdr3_aa: CASSPRLAGNYEQYF; clone_size: NA; v_call: TRBV7-2; d_call: TRBD2; j_call: TRBJ2-7
cdr3_nt: TGCAGCGTTGAAGATCAGGGAACGGTGGTGGGAGGGGACGAAGCTTTCTTT; cdr3_aa: CSVEDQGTVVGGDEAFF; clone_size: once; v_call: TRBV29-1; d_call: NA; j_call: TRBJ1-1
cdr3_nt: TGCGCCAGCAGCCCCCATGAACAGGGGAACCCTGAAGCTTTCTTT; cdr3_aa: CASSPHEQGNPEAFF; clone_size: NA; v_call: TRBV4-1; d_call: TRBD1; j_call: TRBJ1-1
cdr3_nt: TGTGCCAGCAGCCCCCGGGACTACAAGAACACCGGGGAGCTGTTTTTT; cdr3_aa: CASSPRDYKNTGELFF; clone_size: NA; v_call: TRBV7-2; d_call: TRBD2; j_call: TRBJ2-2
cdr3_nt: TGTGCCAGCAGCTTGGTGACAGGGGTTAACCCCCTCCACTTT; cdr3_aa: CASSLVTGVNPLHF; clone_size: few; v_call: TRBV7-8; d_call: TRBD1; j_call: TRBJ1-6
cdr3_nt: TGTGCCAGCAGCTTAGGATATCGGGGGGACACTGAAGCTTTCTTT; cdr3_aa: CASSLGYRGDTEAFF; clone_size: few; v_call: TRBV7-2; d_call: NA; j_call: TRBJ1-1
cdr3_nt: TGTGCCTGGAGTCGACCTGCCAGGGCCGGCTCTAACTATGGCTACACCTTC; cdr3_aa: CAWSRPARAGSNYGYTF; clone_size: NA; v_call: TRBV30; d_call: NA; j_call: TRBJ1-2
cdr3_nt: TGTGCCAGCAGGGTAACTAGCGGGAGGGCCTATACGCAGTATTTT; cdr3_aa: CASRVTSGRAYTQYF; clone_size: few; v_call: TRBV28; d_call: TRBD2; j_call: TRBJ2-3
cdr3_nt: TGTGCCAGCAGCCTACAGGGGGCAGATCAGCCCCAGCATTTT; cdr3_aa: CASSLQGADQPQHF; clone_size: NA; v_call: TRBV28; d_call: TRBD1; j_call: TRBJ1-5
cdr3_nt: TGCGCCAGCAGCTGGCAGGGTGAGCAGTTCTTC; cdr3_aa: CASSWQGEQFF; clone_size: NA; v_call: TRBV5-1; d_call: NA; j_call: TRBJ2-1
cdr3_nt: TGTGCCAGCTCACCACAGAGTACTAATGAAAAACTGTTTTTT; cdr3_aa: CASSPQSTNEKLFF; clone_size: NA; v_call: TRBV18; d_call: NA; j_call: TRBJ1-4
cdr3_nt: TGTGCCAGTACCGAACCGGGACTAGCGGGGGGAAAGCAGTACTTC; cdr3_aa: CASTEPGLAGGKQYF; clone_size: NA; v_call: TRBV19; d_call: TRBD2; j_call: TRBJ2-7
cdr3_nt: TGTGCCAGCAGCTCGGATCAAGGACAGCCTGAAGCTTTCTTT; cdr3_aa: CASSSDQGQPEAFF; clone_size: NA; v_call: TRBV7-9; d_call: NA; j_call: TRBJ1-1
cdr3_nt: TGCGCCAGCAGCCACTCAAACTCGGTCACTGAAGCTTTCTTT; cdr3_aa: CASSHSNSVTEAFF; clone_size: NA; v_call: TRBV4-3; d_call: NA; j_call: TRBJ1-1
cdr3_nt: TGTGCCAGCAGTTATGGTCGGGATCAGGAACAGTACTTC; cdr3_aa: CASSYGRDQEQYF; clone_size: NA; v_call: TRBV6-5; d_call: NA; j_call: TRBJ2-7
cdr3_nt: TGTGCCATCAGTGAGTCGGCGGGGGGCCTGCTGTTTTTT; cdr3_aa: CAISESAGGLLFF; clone_size: NA; v_call: TRBV10-3; d_call: TRBD2; j_call: TRBJ2-2
cdr3_nt: TGTGCCAGCAGCCCCAGGACTAGCGGGAGCTCGGTCGAGCAGTACTTC; cdr3_aa: CASSPRTSGSSVEQYF; clone_size: NA; v_call: TRBV7-9; d_call: TRBD2; j_call: TRBJ2-7
cdr3_nt: TGTGCCAGTAGTGAGGTAGGCGTAAGCAATCAGCCCCAGCATTTT; cdr3_aa: CASSEVGVSNQPQHF; clone_size: NA; v_call: TRBV19; d_call: NA; j_call: TRBJ1-5
cdr3_nt: TGCGCCAGCAGCTTGAGCCCCAGGGTAATAGGCTCTGGGGCCAACGTCCTGACTTTC; cdr3_aa: CASSLSPRVIGSGANVLTF; clone_size: few; v_call: TRBV5-1; d_call: NA; j_call: TRBJ2-6
cdr3_nt: TGTGCCAGCAGCGTGGACAGGGCGTCGGAGACTTTCTTT; cdr3_aa: CASSVDRASETFF; clone_size: NA; v_call: TRBV7-3; d_call: TRBD1; j_call: TRBJ1-1
cdr3_nt: TGTGCCAGCAGTTGGGGACAGGGCATTCAGCCCCAGCATTTT; cdr3_aa: CASSWGQGIQPQHF; clone_size: NA; v_call: TRBV28; d_call: TRBD1; j_call: TRBJ1-5
cdr3_nt: TGCGCCAGCAGCAGCAGGGATTCTGGCTACACCTTC; cdr3_aa: CASSSRDSGYTF; clone_size: NA; v_call: TRBV5-1; d_call: NA; j_call: TRBJ1-2
cdr3_nt: TGTGCCAGCACCTTGGGATTGGAGGGTTCCTACGAGCAGTACTTC; cdr3_aa: CASTLGLEGSYEQYF; clone_size: NA; v_call: TRBV11-2; d_call: NA; j_call: TRBJ2-7
cdr3_nt: TGTGCCAGCAGTGAGATACAGGGGGGAGAGGATGAAAAACTGTTTTTT; cdr3_aa: CASSEIQGGEDEKLFF; clone_size: NA; v_call: TRBV6-1; d_call: TRBD1; j_call: TRBJ1-4
cdr3_nt: TGTGCTAGCAGCTTAGCGGGAGGGTACAATGAGCAGTTCTTC; cdr3_aa: CASSLAGGYNEQFF; clone_size: NA; v_call: TRBV7-7; d_call: TRBD2; j_call: TRBJ2-1
cdr3_nt: TGTGCCAGCAGCCCAGCGGGGACAGGCTATGGCTACACCTTC; cdr3_aa: CASSPAGTGYGYTF; clone_size: NA; v_call: TRBV9; d_call: TRBD1; j_call: TRBJ1-2
cdr3_nt: TGTGCCAGCAGTGATTGGACACGCGAGCAGTACTTC; cdr3_aa: CASSDWTREQYF; clone_size: NA; v_call: TRBV25-1; d_call: NA; j_call: TRBJ2-7
cdr3_nt: TGTGCCAGCAGCCCATGGACTAGCGGGAGTGCAGATACGCAGTATTTT; cdr3_aa: CASSPWTSGSADTQYF; clone_size: NA; v_call: TRBV9; d_call: TRBD2; j_call: TRBJ2-3
cdr3_nt: TGTGCCAGCAGTACTAGCGGGGGGGACACAGATACGCAGTATTTT; cdr3_aa: CASSTSGGDTDTQYF; clone_size: NA; v_call: TRBV6-4; d_call: TRBD2; j_call: TRBJ2-3
cdr3_nt: TGTGCCAGTGGGGGGGGGACAGGGTCTAACTATGGCTACACCTTC; cdr3_aa: CASGGGTGSNYGYTF; clone_size: NA; v_call: TRBV6-5; d_call: TRBD1; j_call: TRBJ1-2
cdr3_nt: TGCGCCAGCAGCTTCCGGTTGACAGGGAGTTCGGGCGATGGCTACACCTTC; cdr3_aa: CASSFRLTGSSGDGYTF; clone_size: NA; v_call: TRBV5-1; d_call: TRBD1; j_call: TRBJ1-2
cdr3_nt: TGTGCCAGCAGTTCTAACCCGGGACAGGGGGATTCAGATACGCAGTATTTT; cdr3_aa: CASSSNPGQGDSDTQYF; clone_size: NA; v_call: TRBV28; d_call: TRBD1; j_call: TRBJ2-3
cdr3_nt: TGTGCCAGCAGCTTTATTCAGGGGGCTTCCTCTGGGGCCAACGTCCTGACTTTC; cdr3_aa: CASSFIQGASSGANVLTF; clone_size: NA; v_call: TRBV5-6; d_call: TRBD1; j_call: TRBJ2-6
cdr3_nt: TGTGCCAGCAGCCCCCGCGGGACAGGGGGCATGAACACTGAAGCTTTCTTT; cdr3_aa: CASSPRGTGGMNTEAFF; clone_size: NA; v_call: TRBV7-9; d_call: TRBD1; j_call: TRBJ1-1
cdr3_nt: TGTGCCAGTAGCCAACAGGTCGGACTAGCGGGTCACAATGAGCAGTTCTTC; cdr3_aa: CASSQQVGLAGHNEQFF; clone_size: once; v_call: TRBV19; d_call: TRBD2; j_call: TRBJ2-1
cdr3_nt: TGTGCCATCAGTGAGGAGGTGAACACTGAAGCTTTCTTT; cdr3_aa: CAISEEVNTEAFF; clone_size: NA; v_call: TRBV10-3; d_call: NA; j_call: TRBJ1-1
cdr3_nt: TGTGCCAGCAGTTTTACTCTTTCCTATAATTCACCCCTCCACTTT; cdr3_aa: CASSFTLSYNSPLHF; clone_size: few; v_call: TRBV28; d_call: NA; j_call: TRBJ1-6
cdr3_nt: TGTGCCAGCAGCCCGGGGGGAACCTACAATGAGCAGTTCTTC; cdr3_aa: CASSPGGTYNEQFF; clone_size: NA; v_call: TRBV7-9; d_call: TRBD2; j_call: TRBJ2-1
cdr3_nt: TGTGCCAGCTCACCTCGACAGAATACCGGGGCCAACGTCCTGACTTTC; cdr3_aa: CASSPRQNTGANVLTF; clone_size: NA; v_call: TRBV18; d_call: NA; j_call: TRBJ2-6
cdr3_nt: TGTGCCACCAGCAGGGAACTAGCGCGCAAACGCACAGATACGCAGTATTTT; cdr3_aa: CATSRELARKRTDTQYF; clone_size: NA; v_call: TRBV15; d_call: TRBD2; j_call: TRBJ2-3
cdr3_nt: TGTGCCAGCAGTCCCCCCGGGACAGGGGTCGAGGGCTACACCTTC; cdr3_aa: CASSPPGTGVEGYTF; clone_size: NA; v_call: TRBV2; d_call: TRBD1; j_call: TRBJ1-2
cdr3_nt: TGTGCCAGCAGTCCCCTCGGGGGCTATGGCTACACCTTC; cdr3_aa: CASSPLGGYGYTF; clone_size: NA; v_call: TRBV6-1; d_call: NA; j_call: TRBJ1-2
cdr3_nt: TGCGCCAGCAGCGGAACTAGCGGGGGGTCCTACAATGAGCAGTTCTTC; cdr3_aa: CASSGTSGGSYNEQFF; clone_size: NA; v_call: TRBV5-1; d_call: TRBD2; j_call: TRBJ2-1
cdr3_nt: TGTGCCAGCAGCTCCAGGGTCGGCAATTCACCCCTCCACTTT; cdr3_aa: CASSSRVGNSPLHF; clone_size: NA; v_call: TRBV5-4; d_call: NA; j_call: TRBJ1-6
cdr3_nt: TGTGCCAGCAACAGGGGGGGGAACACCGGGGAGCTGTTTTTT; cdr3_aa: CASNRGGNTGELFF; clone_size: NA; v_call: TRBV7-3; d_call: NA; j_call: TRBJ2-2
cdr3_nt: TGTGCCAGCAGCTTGGAGGTAGCGGGGGCGGGCACAGATACGCAGTATTTT; cdr3_aa: CASSLEVAGAGTDTQYF; clone_size: NA; v_call: TRBV5-4; d_call: TRBD2; j_call: TRBJ2-3
cdr3_nt: TGCGCCAGCAGCCAAATAGCGGGGGGGTACAATGAGCAGTTCTTC; cdr3_aa: CASSQIAGGYNEQFF; clone_size: NA; v_call: TRBV4-1; d_call: TRBD2; j_call: TRBJ2-1
cdr3_nt: TGTGCCAGTAGTCGAACCGGGACACCCGACTACGAGCAGTACTTC; cdr3_aa: CASSRTGTPDYEQYF; clone_size: NA; v_call: TRBV19; d_call: NA; j_call: TRBJ2-7